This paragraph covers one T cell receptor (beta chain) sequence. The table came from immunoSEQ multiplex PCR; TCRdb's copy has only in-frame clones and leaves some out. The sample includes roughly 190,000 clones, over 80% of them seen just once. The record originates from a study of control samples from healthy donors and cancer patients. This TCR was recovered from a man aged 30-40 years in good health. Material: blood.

The CDR3, as DNA: TGTGCCAGCAGTTACTCCGGGACAGGGGTGCCCGGGGAGCTGTTTTTT. Protein: CASSYSGTGVPGELFF. J is TRBJ2-2 and V is TRBV6-5; 10 nucleotides agree with TRBD1. Germline V lookup: CDR1 MNHEY, CDR2 SVGAGI. The junction had 4 bases not matched to a gene; V was cut back by 0 bases and J by 6 bases. The CDR3 is 16 residues long.